The clone carrying this T cell receptor beta chain was picked up a small number of times. The antigen is unknown. Clones were sequenced by immunoSEQ multiplex PCR, and TCRdb holds only the in-frame ones, with some missing. The table includes 15,000 to 25,000 clones, 75% to 85% detected once. CD4+ T cells from unexposed donors were obtained before the COVID-19 pandemic (2011-2018). After around nine days of culture, CD4+ T cells were isolated. The data are from a study of CD4 T cells in relation to SARS-CoV-2 and coronaviruses. Study-level points and caveats: No crossreactivity against non-spike viral proteins was tested here.

Germline CDR1 and CDR2: SGHTA and FQGNSA. Between the trimmed V and J ends, which lost 5 bases and 6 bases, there was a span of 14 bases. The CDR3 totals 14 residues. The chain employs TRBV7-2 and TRBJ1-5; D remains ambiguous. Sequencing was done on a sample of CD4+ T cells from PBMCs, cultured in vitro. The receptor's source is a human donor in good health. In nucleotides, the CDR3 is TGTGCCAGCAGCCCAATACTGGATCGTCAGCCCCAGCATTTT. Protein sequence: CASSPILDRQPQHF.